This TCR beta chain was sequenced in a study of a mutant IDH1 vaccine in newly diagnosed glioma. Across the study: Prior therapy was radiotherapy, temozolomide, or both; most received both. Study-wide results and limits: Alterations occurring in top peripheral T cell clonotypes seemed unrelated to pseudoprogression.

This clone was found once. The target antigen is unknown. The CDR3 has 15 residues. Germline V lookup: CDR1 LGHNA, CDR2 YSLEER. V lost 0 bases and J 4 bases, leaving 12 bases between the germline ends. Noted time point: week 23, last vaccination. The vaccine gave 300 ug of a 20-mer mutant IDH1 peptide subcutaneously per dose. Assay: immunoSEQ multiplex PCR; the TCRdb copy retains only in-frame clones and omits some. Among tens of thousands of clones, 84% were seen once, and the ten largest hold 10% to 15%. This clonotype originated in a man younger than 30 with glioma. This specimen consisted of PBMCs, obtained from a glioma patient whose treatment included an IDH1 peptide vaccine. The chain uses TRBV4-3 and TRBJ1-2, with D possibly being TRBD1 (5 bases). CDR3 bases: TGCGCCAGCAGCCAAGATTCCGGGGGATTCTATGGCTACACCTTC. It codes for CASSQDSGGFYGYTF.